There are many counts of the clone carrying this TCR beta chain. The CDR3 runs 13 residues. The V end was cut by 5 bases, the J end by 5 bases, with 12 bases between. The germline V gene encodes CDR1 SGHTA and CDR2 FQGNSA. Each CDR3 protein is one row after TCRdb ran MiXCR on the RT-PCR reads. The table lists some 40,000 distinct CDR3 sequences, under 40% of them singletons. The sample comes from a study of patients and donors after allogeneic stem cell transplantation. V usage is TRBV7-2 and J usage is TRBJ1-1, with unresolved D. The specimen was blood, either unsorted or a sorted T cell fraction (not recorded which). The origin of this receptor is a human donor who was either an allogeneic HSCT recipient or a stem cell or donor lymphocyte infusion donor (not recorded which). It is not recorded whose cells these are; they may come from a transplant donor. The CDR3 bases are TGTGCCAGCAGCAGTGGTCGAAGGACTGAAGCTTTCTTT. The encoded protein is CASSSGRRTEAFF.